A selection of T cell receptor beta chains follows, all from one sample in a study of blood T cell repertoires in COVID-19. Using immunoSEQ multiplex PCR, the repertoire was profiled, and TCRdb retains in-frame clones only, with some absent. The table shows about 220,000 clones, with 82% occurring only once. Sequencing input: PBMCs or T cells enriched from blood (not recorded which). These receptor sequences come from a woman aged 55-69 years who had recovered from COVID-19. CDR3s leave out the opening cysteine and the closing phenylalanine or tryptophan. The order of the fields is CDR3 protein, V gene, J gene, D gene. The D gene is left open where the match is weak.

CDR3 protein: ASSDGQPGYGYT; V gene: TRBV5-8; J gene: TRBJ1-2; D gene: -
CDR3 protein: ASSLGGGSGASTDTQY; V gene: TRBV6-6; J gene: TRBJ2-3; D gene: -
CDR3 protein: ASSVGGPGSNQPQH; V gene: TRBV9; J gene: TRBJ1-5; D gene: -
CDR3 protein: ASSQDLASRTELH; V gene: TRBV3-1/TRBV3-2; J gene: TRBJ1-6; D gene: -
CDR3 protein: ASSRQGISYEQY; V gene: TRBV6-5; J gene: TRBJ2-7; D gene: TRBD1
CDR3 protein: ATSDPGRGYT; V gene: TRBV24-1; J gene: TRBJ1-2; D gene: -
CDR3 protein: ASTGQGAETQY; V gene: TRBV2; J gene: TRBJ2-5; D gene: TRBD1
CDR3 protein: ASSKVTGRSATNEKLF; V gene: TRBV5-7; J gene: TRBJ1-4; D gene: TRBD1
CDR3 protein: ASRPTIGPGTSLSYGYT; V gene: TRBV7-9; J gene: TRBJ1-2; D gene: -
CDR3 protein: ASSPGGANYGYT; V gene: TRBV4-3; J gene: TRBJ1-2; D gene: TRBD1
CDR3 protein: ASSPDRVQETQY; V gene: TRBV3-1/TRBV3-2; J gene: TRBJ2-5; D gene: TRBD1